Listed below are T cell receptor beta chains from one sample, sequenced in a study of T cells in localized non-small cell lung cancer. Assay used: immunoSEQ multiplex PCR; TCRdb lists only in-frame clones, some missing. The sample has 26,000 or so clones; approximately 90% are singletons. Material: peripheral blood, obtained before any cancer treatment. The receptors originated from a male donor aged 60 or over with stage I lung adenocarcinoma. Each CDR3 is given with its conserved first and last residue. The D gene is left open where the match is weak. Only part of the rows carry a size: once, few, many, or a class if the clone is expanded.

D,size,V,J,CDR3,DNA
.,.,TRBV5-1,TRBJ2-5,CASRITPGAPQETQYF,TGCGCCAGCAGAATAACGCCGGGGGCCCCTCAAGAGACCCAGTACTTC
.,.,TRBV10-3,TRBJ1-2,CAISGGELIYGYTF,TGTGCCATCAGTGGCGGGGAACTCATCTATGGCTACACCTTC
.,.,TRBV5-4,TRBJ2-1,CASSPGGWGGNEQFF,TGTGCCAGCAGCCCAGGGGGCTGGGGGGGCAATGAGCAGTTCTTC
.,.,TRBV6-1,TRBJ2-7,CASNTMSIGRYEQYF,TGTGCCAGCAATACAATGTCGATAGGAAGGTACGAGCAGTACTTC
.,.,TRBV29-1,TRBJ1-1,CSVDKQNTEAFF,TGCAGCGTTGATAAACAGAACACTGAAGCTTTCTTT
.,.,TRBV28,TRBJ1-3,CASSSTRINSGNTIYF,TGTGCCAGCAGTTCAACCAGGATAAACTCTGGAAACACCATATATTTT
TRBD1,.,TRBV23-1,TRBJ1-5,CASSQSKPGQGKNYQPQHF,TGCGCCAGCAGTCAATCCAAACCAGGACAGGGCAAAAATTATCAGCCCCAGCATTTT
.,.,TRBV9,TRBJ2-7,CASSVTKDDEQYF,TGTGCCAGCAGCGTAACTAAGGATGACGAGCAGTACTTC
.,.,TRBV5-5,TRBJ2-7,CASSPNAAAYYEQYF,TGTGCCAGCAGCCCTAACGCGGCTGCCTACTACGAGCAGTACTTC
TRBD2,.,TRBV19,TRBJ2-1,CASSTTSGGPYNEQFF,TGTGCCAGTAGTACCACTAGCGGGGGGCCCTACAATGAGCAGTTCTTC
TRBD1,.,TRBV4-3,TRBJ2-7,CASSQDSRTGTYEQYF,TGCGCCAGCAGCCAAGACTCCAGGACAGGCACCTACGAGCAGTACTTC
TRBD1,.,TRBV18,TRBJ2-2,CASSPSGTALGVGELFF,TGTGCCAGCTCACCATCAGGGACAGCGTTAGGAGTCGGGGAGCTGTTTTTT
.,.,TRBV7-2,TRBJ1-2,CASSSGTNGGYTF,TGTGCCAGCAGCTCAGGGACCAACGGGGGCTACACCTTC
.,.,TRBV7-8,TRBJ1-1,CASSGSGSPVSTEAFF,TGTGCCAGCAGCGGCTCAGGGAGCCCAGTTTCCACTGAAGCTTTCTTT
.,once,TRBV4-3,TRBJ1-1,CASSQDQSGLLRTEAFF,TGCGCCAGCAGCCAAGATCAGTCCGGACTCCTGAGGACTGAAGCTTTCTTT
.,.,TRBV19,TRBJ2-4,CASEGGGDIQYF,TGTGCCAGTGAGGGGGGCGGAGACATTCAGTACTTC
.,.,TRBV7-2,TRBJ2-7,CASSRSGQPYEQYF,TGTGCCAGCAGCCGATCCGGACAACCCTACGAGCAGTACTTC
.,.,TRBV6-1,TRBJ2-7,CASSGEAGLFEQYF,TGTGCCAGCAGTGGGGAGGCAGGGTTATTCGAGCAGTACTTC
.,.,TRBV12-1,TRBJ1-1,CASSHGLTEAFF,TGTGCCAGCAGCCATGGTCTCACTGAAGCTTTCTTT
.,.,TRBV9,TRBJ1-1,CASSVSADTEAFF,TGTGCCAGCAGCGTAAGTGCAGACACTGAAGCTTTCTTT
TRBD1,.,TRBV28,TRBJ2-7,CASYAGTGRREQYF,TGTGCCAGCTACGCCGGGACAGGTCGGAGGGAGCAGTACTTC
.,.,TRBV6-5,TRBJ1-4,CASSWSTGRPNEKLFF,TGTGCCAGCAGTTGGTCGACAGGACGACCCAATGAAAAACTGTTTTTT
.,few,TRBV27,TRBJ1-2,CASSSVRDYGYTF,TGTGCCAGCAGTTCAGTCAGGGACTATGGCTACACCTTC
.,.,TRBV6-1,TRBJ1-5,CASSETVLSNQPQHF,TGTGCCAGCAGTGAGACAGTCCTTAGCAATCAGCCCCAGCATTTT
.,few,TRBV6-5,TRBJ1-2,CASSSLSAKGGYTF,TGTGCCAGCAGTTCCTTGTCAGCTAAGGGTGGCTACACCTTC
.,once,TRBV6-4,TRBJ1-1,CASSREGRDTEAFF,TGTGCCAGCAGTCGGGAGGGCAGGGACACTGAAGCTTTCTTT
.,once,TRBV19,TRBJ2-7,CASSIGVGSEQYF,TGTGCCAGTAGTATCGGGGTCGGTAGCGAGCAGTACTTC
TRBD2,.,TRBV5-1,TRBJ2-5,CASSSNVAGGPKTQYF,TGCGCCAGCAGCAGTAACGTAGCGGGGGGGCCGAAGACCCAGTACTTC
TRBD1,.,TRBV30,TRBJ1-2,CAWRQQGIYGYTF,TGTGCCTGGAGGCAACAGGGGATCTATGGCTACACCTTC
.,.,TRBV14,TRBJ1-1,CASSQDLRLGTEAFF,TGTGCCAGCAGCCAAGACCTTCGATTGGGCACTGAAGCTTTCTTT
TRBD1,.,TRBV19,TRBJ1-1,CASSNRGQNTEAFF,TGTGCCAGCAGTAACAGGGGGCAGAACACTGAAGCTTTCTTT